The 19 T cell receptor beta chains listed next were all sequenced from one sample in a study of molecular identifiers for immune sequencing clone quantification. TCRdb passed the PCR reads through MiXCR, listing each CDR3 protein once. Of over 300,000 distinct CDR3 sequences listed, 24% are singletons. The specimen was naive CD8+ T cells from blood, with Jurkat cell RNA spiked in. Subset indicated: FACS-sorted CD8+CD4-CCR7+CD45RA+ naive T cells. The source is a human donor in good health. Some libraries in this study had Jurkat cell RNA spiked in.

The chain links TRBV6-7 to TRBJ2-4; the D is unclear. TRBV6-7 falls under the ORF class, with uncertain function. V dropped 5 bases and J dropped 0 bases, with 5 bases sitting between them. The CDR3 sequence is 13 residues long. This chain's CDR3 is CASSGLAKNIQYF. In nucleotides, the CDR3 is TGTGCCAGCAGTGGCTTAGCCAAAAACATTCAGTACTTC.

This clonotype was counted many times. The rearrangement joins TRBV5-1 to TRBJ2-7; no definite D call. The V gene lost 0 bases and the J gene lost 3 bases, with 7 bases spanning the gap. From germline, CDR1 is SGHRS and CDR2 YFSETQ. The CDR3 is made up of 13 amino acids. The CDR3 loop reads CASSLDGSYEQYF. In DNA form, the CDR3 reads TGCGCCAGCAGCTTGGACGGCAGCTACGAGCAGTACTTC.

The sample holds many counts of this clonotype. The rearrangement links TRBV19 to TRBJ1-1; no clear D. V dropped 1 base and J dropped 1 base, with 4 bases sitting between them. Germline-derived CDR1 and CDR2 are LNHDA and SQIVND (reference sequence). The CDR3 extends over 13 amino acids. CDR3 DNA sequence: TGTGCCAGTAGTATAGGAACGAACACTGAAGCTTTCTTT. This translates into CASSIGTNTEAFF.

Concerning this clonotype: At one of its ends the junction is not consistent with the germline gene, which may arise from a read error. This chain joins TRBV5-3 and TRBJ1-6; unclear D gene. TRBV5-3 is flagged as an ORF with uncertain function. The CDR3 length is 16 residues. CDR3 in amino acids: CASSLDPSSYNSPLHF. CDR3 DNA: TGTGCCAGCAGCTTGGACCCAAGCTCCTATAATTCACCCCTCCACTTT.

This clonotype was seen only a few times. The rearrangement joins TRBV4-3 to TRBJ1-5; D is unresolved. The CDR3 runs 15 residues. The V gene lost 1 base and the J gene lost 5 bases, with 12 bases spanning the gap. The germline CDR1 and CDR2 sequences are LGHNA and YSLEER. In DNA, the CDR3 is TGCGCCAGCAGCCAAGCATCCGGGCCTGATCAGCCCCAGCATTTT. Protein sequence: CASSQASGPDQPQHF.

This clonotype was picked up many times. The chain links TRBV10-3 to TRBJ1-1, with D possibly being TRBD1 (5 bases). The V end lost 6 bases, the J end lost 4 bases, and 12 bases lay between the germline ends. Germline V CDR1 and CDR2: ENHRY, SYGVKD. The CDR3 is made up of 13 amino acids. The CDR3 sequence: CAISLTATTEAFF. The CDR3 DNA reads TGTGCCATCAGCCTGACAGCAACCACTGAAGCTTTCTTT.

As for this clonotype: This may come from a read error, since a much larger clone is one base off. No conserved phenylalanine or tryptophan is present at the end of the CDR3, so a read error is the likely explanation. This chain connects TRBV14 to TRBJ2-3, with TRBD1 identical over 7 bases. This CDR3 has 17 residues. V gave up 3 bases and J gave up 2 bases; unmatched junction bases: 11. Germline loops: CDR1 SGHDN, CDR2 FVKESK. The CDR3 here is CASSQAPGQKITDTQYL. CDR3 DNA: TGTGCCAGCAGCCAGGCCCCGGGACAGAAAATCACAGATACGCAGTATTTA.

The chain joins TRBV10-2 to TRBJ1-6; 8 bases line up with TRBD1. V shed 10 bases, J shed 7 bases, and the junction held 6 bases outside the gene matches. Looked up from germline, CDR1 is WSHSY and CDR2 is SAAADI. The CDR3 totals 13 residues. The DNA for the CDR3 is TGCGCCACCCAGGACAGGGCAAATTCACCCCTCCACTTT. It codes for CATQDRANSPLHF.

V usage is TRBV4-2 and J usage is TRBJ1-1; TRBD1 matches at 7 bases. This CDR3 is built from 16 residues. The V gene end was trimmed by 0 bases and the J gene end by 0 bases; junction bases not matched to a gene: 4. Germline V CDR1 and CDR2: LGHNA, YNFKEQ. This CDR3 is CASSQETGTLNTEAFF. The CDR3 DNA reads TGTGCCAGCAGCCAAGAGACAGGGACTCTGAACACTGAAGCTTTCTTT.

The table lists this clonotype with many counts. The chain recombines TRBV29-1 with TRBJ1-1; D remains ambiguous. V lost 2 bases and J 1 base, leaving 14 bases between the germline ends. The CDR3 is 15 residues long. Per germline, CDR1 SQVTM and CDR2 ANQGSEA. The CDR3 is CSVESKIWGNTEAFF. DNA for the CDR3: TGCAGCGTTGAAAGCAAGATTTGGGGGAACACTGAAGCTTTCTTT.

This clonotype was recorded many times. At one boundary the junction diverges from the germline segment, which might be a read error. CDR3 sequence reads: CTWNRLDYEQYF. The DNA for the CDR3 is TGTACCTGGAACCGGCTAGACTACGAGCAGTACTTC. The chain employs TRBV30 and TRBJ2-7; D not resolved. CDR1 and CDR2 (germline): GTSNPN, SVGIG (reference sequence). This CDR3 contains 12 residues.

This clonotype was counted ten times or more. This chain links TRBV15 with TRBJ2-4, with 7 bases that match TRBD1. CDR3 length equals 15 residues. V dropped 4 bases and J dropped 6; count of bases not matched to a gene: 9. Germline values: CDR1 LNHNV, CDR2 YYDKDF (reference sequence). Written as DNA, the CDR3 is TGTGCCACCAGCACGTGGAGACAGGGCCCAAACATTCAGTACTTC. It specifies CATSTWRQGPNIQYF.

Of note for this clonotype: A much larger clone differs by one base, so this may be a read error. The J gene is TRBJ1-1, the V gene TRBV12-5; D gene unclear. CDR1 is LGHNT, CDR2 FRNRAP, per germline. The CDR3 covers 14 residues. CDR3 loop: CASGFSVQNTEASF. As DNA, the CDR3 is TGTGCTAGTGGTTTTTCCGTGCAGAACACTGAAGCTTCCTTT. Filled out from reference TRBV12-5 and TRBJ1-1, the complete variable domain reads DARVTQTPRHKVTEMGQEVTMRCQPILGHNTVFWYRQTMMQGLELLAYFRNRAPLDDSGMPKDRFSAEMPDATLATLKIQPSEPRDSAVYFCASGFSVQNTEASFGQGTRLTVV.

This clonotype was observed a few times. The chain is built from TRBV19 and TRBJ1-5, with D possibly matching TRBD1 (5 bases). V shed 1 base and J shed 4 bases, with 8 bases lying between them. The CDR3 consists of 14 residues. Germline CDR1 is LNHDA and CDR2 is SQIVND (reference sequence). CDR3 nucleotide sequence: TGTGCCAGTAGTATAGCGGGACCGAATCAGCCCCAGCATTTT. It specifies CASSIAGPNQPQHF.

Ten or more counts support this clonotype. The CDR3 nucleotides are TGCGCCAGCAGCCCTACCGACTCCTATAATTCACCCCTCCACTTT. It specifies CASSPTDSYNSPLHF. This chain joins TRBV4-3 and TRBJ1-6; D is unresolved. CDR1 is LGHNA, CDR2 YSLEER, per germline. Trimming took 4 bases from V and 0 from J, leaving 7 bases between them. This CDR3 is 15 amino acids long.

This clonotype was seen only a few times. The chain uses TRBV5-5 and TRBJ2-7; TRBD1 agrees at 8 bases. Germline V gene lookup returns CDR1 SGHKS and CDR2 YYEKEE (reference sequence). The trim removed 3 bases at V and 4 bases at J, leaving 3 bases unmatched. CDR3 size: 13 residues. The CDR3 region has the DNA TGTGCCAGCAGCTCCTGGACAGGGTACGAGCAGTACTTC. It encodes CASSSWTGYEQYF.

The rearrangement links TRBV27 to TRBJ2-7; TRBD2 matches 7 bases. Germline-derived CDR1 and CDR2 are MNHEY and SMNVEV (reference sequence). The CDR3 length is 14 residues. J was trimmed by 2 bases and V by 3 bases; bases with no gene match: 4. In DNA, the CDR3 is TGTGCCAGCAGTTTTGGGGGGGGGACCTACGAGCAGTACTTC. It encodes CASSFGGGTYEQYF.

A remark on this clonotype: The junction and the germline gene differ at one end; a read error may be behind it. V gene TRBV7-9 combines with J gene TRBJ1-3; possibly TRBD1 for D (6 bases). Per the germline V gene, CDR1 is SEHNR and CDR2 is FQNEAQ (reference sequence). This CDR3 region has 19 residues. This CDR3 reads CASSSTPGAEYSAGYTIYF. The CDR3 DNA reads TGTGCCAGCAGCTCAACTCCGGGGGCAGAATATAGTGCTGGATACACCATATATTTT. Supplemented by reference TRBV7-9 and TRBJ1-3, the full variable domain reads DTGVSQNPRHKITKRGQNVTFRCDPISEHNRLYWYRQTLGQGPEFLTYFQNEAQLEKSRLLSDRFSAERPKGSFSTLEIQRTEQGDSAMYLCASSSTPGAEYSAGYTIYFGEGSWLTVV.

The CDR3 sequence is CAWSAGRGYEQYF. Here the CDR3 DNA reads TGTGCCTGGAGTGCGGGCAGGGGTTACGAGCAGTACTTC. The chain links TRBV30 to TRBJ2-7, with D tentatively TRBD1 (6 bases). Germline CDR1 reads GTSNPN; CDR2 reads SVGIG (reference sequence). The CDR3 spans 13 residues. Trimming left V 1 base short and J 4 bases short, with 11 bases between.